The 10 T cell receptor beta chains reported below all come from one sample, sequenced in a study of OX40 agonist ivuxolimab in advanced cancers. Data came from immunoSEQ multiplex PCR; TCRdb stores just in-frame clones and leaves some out. The sample contains around 70,000 clones, 89% of which appear only once. The material was CD4+ or CD8+ T cells sorted from blood, obtained in a trial of the OX40 agonist ivuxolimab. The source is an adult with an advanced solid tumor such as melanoma, head and neck, liver or kidney cancer.

This chain uses TRBV5-1 with TRBJ2-3; D is possibly TRBD1 or TRBD2 (5 bases each). The V gene's germline CDR1 is SGHRS and CDR2 YFSETQ. This CDR3 comprises 13 residues. V was cut by 4 bases and J by 6 bases, with 12 bases left in between. The CDR3 DNA follows: TGCGCCAGCAGCCCGGGGACCTTGGATACGCAGTATTTT. This translates into CASSPGTLDTQYF.

The chain uses TRBV2 and TRBJ2-7; D remains ambiguous. The V end was cut by 7 bases, the J end by 3 bases, with 13 bases between. From germline, CDR1 is SNHLY and CDR2 FYNNEI. The CDR3 runs to 13 residues. The CDR3 loop is CASTRSFGYEQYF. The CDR3 DNA reads as TGTGCCAGCACCCGAAGTTTTGGCTACGAGCAGTACTTC.

This clone was recorded once. The chain links TRBV5-6 to TRBJ1-2; possible D gene TRBD1, 5 bases. Looked up from germline, CDR1 is SGHDT and CDR2 is YYEEEE. V was clipped by 4 bases and J by 3 bases, with 13 bases between them. CDR3 size: 14 residues. The CDR3 protein is CASSPGTGDYGYTF. The CDR3 coding sequence is TGTGCCAGCAGCCCCGGCACAGGCGACTATGGCTACACCTTC. Combining the CDR3 with reference TRBV5-6 and TRBJ1-2 gives the whole variable domain DAGVTQSPTHLIKTRGQQVTLRCSPKSGHDTVSWYQQALGQGPQFIFQYYEEEERQRGNFPDRFSGHQFPNYSSELNVNALLLGDSALYLCASSPGTGDYGYTFGSGTRLTVV.

V usage is TRBV5-8 and J usage is TRBJ1-5, with a possible D match to TRBD1 (6 bases). This CDR3 is built from 15 residues. In germline, CDR1 is SGHTS, CDR2 YDEGEE. The germline V and J ends were trimmed by 4 bases and 1 base, with 12 bases remaining between them. CDR3 bases: TGTGCCAGCAGCCTGGAAGGGGGAAGCAATCAGCCCCAGCATTTT. Protein: CASSLEGGSNQPQHF.

J is TRBJ2-3 and V is TRBV19; D might be TRBD1 (5 bases). The V end was cut by 3 bases, the J end by 0 bases, with 7 bases between. Germline CDR1 is LNHDA and CDR2 is SQIVND (reference sequence). This CDR3 contains 14 residues. The CDR3 reads CASSIGQSTDTQYF. In DNA form, the CDR3 reads TGTGCCAGTAGTATCGGACAAAGCACAGATACGCAGTATTTT.

The CDR3: CSVEEAGYNEQFF. In DNA, the CDR3 is TGCAGCGTTGAAGAAGCCGGGTACAATGAGCAGTTCTTC. The chain recombines TRBV29-1 with TRBJ2-1; D remains unclear. CDR1 and CDR2 from the germline V gene are SQVTM and ANQGSEA. The CDR3 has 13 residues. V was pared by 0 bases and J by 4 bases, with 7 bases between.

The V gene is TRBV5-1, the J gene TRBJ1-1, with no clear D. Germline CDR1 reads SGHRS; CDR2 reads YFSETQ. V was clipped by 2 bases and J by 4 bases, with 12 bases between them. The CDR3 loop spans 14 amino acids. The CDR3 coding sequence is TGCGCCAGCAGCTTTGGAGGCACGGGCACTGAAGCTTTCTTT. Translated, it gives CASSFGGTGTEAFF.

The chain combines TRBV6-6 with TRBJ1-4; D gene uncertain. Trimming cost V 0 bases and J 4 bases, with 9 bases left between them. Germline V lookup: CDR1 MNHNY, CDR2 SVGAGI (reference sequence). This CDR3 region has 15 residues. CDR3: CASSYSYSYNEKLFF. The CDR3 bases are TGTGCCAGCAGTTACTCGTACAGCTATAATGAAAAACTGTTTTTT.

The sample holds a few counts of this clone. V is TRBV15 and J is TRBJ1-1; TRBD1 matches 8 bases. V trimming: 1 base; J trimming: 9 bases; junction bases outside the gene matches: 10. CDR1 LNHNV and CDR2 YYDKDF come from the germline V gene (reference sequence). The CDR3 runs to 15 residues. The CDR3 spells CATSRGTGNVVKAFF. In DNA, the CDR3 is TGTGCCACCAGCAGAGGGACAGGGAATGTAGTAAAAGCTTTCTTT.

The chain has TRBV11-2 and TRBJ2-5, with D possibly being TRBD1 (5 bases). The CDR3 is 14 residues long. V was trimmed by 0 bases and J by 9 bases, leaving 14 bases between them. Germline V lookup: CDR1 SGHAT, CDR2 FQNNGV. The DNA for the CDR3 is TGTGCCAGCAGCTTAGAAGGGGTCAGGACCCCCCAGTACTTC. This encodes CASSLEGVRTPQYF.